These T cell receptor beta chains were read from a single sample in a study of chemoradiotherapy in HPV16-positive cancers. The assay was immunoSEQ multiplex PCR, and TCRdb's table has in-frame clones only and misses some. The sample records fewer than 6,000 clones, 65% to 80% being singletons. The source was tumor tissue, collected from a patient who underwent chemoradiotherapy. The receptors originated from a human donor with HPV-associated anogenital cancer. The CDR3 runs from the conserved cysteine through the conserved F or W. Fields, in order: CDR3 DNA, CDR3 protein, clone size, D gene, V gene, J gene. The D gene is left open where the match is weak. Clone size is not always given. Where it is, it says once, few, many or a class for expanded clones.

TGTGCCAGCTCTAGCGGGAGGGCCCCAGATACGCAGTATTTT	CASSSGRAPDTQYF	-	TRBD2	TRBV18	TRBJ2-3
TGTGCCAGCTCACCACCGTCGGGGCCTGGGGCCAACGTCCTGACTTTC	CASSPPSGPGANVLTF	-	-	TRBV18	TRBJ2-6
TGTGCCAGCAGCTTATCACTAGCCCACGAGCAGTACTTC	CASSLSLAHEQYF	-	-	TRBV5-6	TRBJ2-7
TGTGCCAGCAGCTTAGAAGGAGGGTGGCACACTGAAGCTTTCTTT	CASSLEGGWHTEAFF	-	-	TRBV7-2	TRBJ1-1
TGCAGCGCTGGGACGGGGGCGGGGAACACCGGGGAGCTGTTTTTT	CSAGTGAGNTGELFF	-	-	TRBV29-1	TRBJ2-2
TGTGCCAGCAGCTCCCCGGGACAGGGGGATGAAAAACTGTTTTTT	CASSSPGQGDEKLFF	-	TRBD1	TRBV2	TRBJ1-4
TGTGCCAGCAGTTACGGAGGGTCTTATGGCTACACCTTC	CASSYGGSYGYTF	once	-	TRBV6-5	TRBJ1-2
TGTGCCAGCAGCCGAAAACCTAGCGGGGGATTGGGCAATGAGCAGTTCTTC	CASSRKPSGGLGNEQFF	few	TRBD2	TRBV7-3	TRBJ2-1
TGTGCCAGTAGACGGGACATTGGAAACACCATATATTTT	CASRRDIGNTIYF	-	-	TRBV19	TRBJ1-3
TGTGCCAGCAGTGAAGTGGCCCCCACCGGGGAGCTGTTTTTT	CASSEVAPTGELFF	-	-	TRBV6-1	TRBJ2-2
TGTGCCAGCAGCTTGTCGCCCGACAATCAGCCCCAGCATTTT	CASSLSPDNQPQHF	-	-	TRBV5-4	TRBJ1-5
TGCACCAGCAGCCGGCGGGAGGACCTATCCTACGAGCAGTACTTC	CTSSRREDLSYEQYF	-	-	TRBV1	TRBJ2-7
TGTGCCAGCAGTCGTCTGGAGGGAGAGACCCAGTACTTC	CASSRLEGETQYF	-	-	TRBV25-1	TRBJ2-5
TGTGCCAGCAGCCCCCGGGAGCCGAACACCGGGGAGCTGTTTTTT	CASSPREPNTGELFF	-	-	TRBV5-4	TRBJ2-2
TGTGCCAGGACACTAGCGGGGGCAGGAGGGCAAGAGACCCAGTACTTC	CARTLAGAGGQETQYF	-	TRBD2	TRBV11-1	TRBJ2-5
TGTGCCAGCACCATGGGACAGTCATCCGGGGAGCTGTTTTTT	CASTMGQSSGELFF	-	TRBD1	TRBV28	TRBJ2-2
TGCCTGGGGGGAGATTCGGGCGGCTACACCTTC	CLGGDSGGYTF	-	-	TRBV20-1	TRBJ1-2
TGTGCCAGCAGCTTAGAAAATTATGGCTACACCTTC	CASSLENYGYTF	-	-	TRBV7-9	TRBJ1-2
TGTGCAAGTCGCCCGAGGGGCCTGGATCAGCCCCAGCATTTT	CASRPRGLDQPQHF	-	-	TRBV12-2	TRBJ1-5
TGTGCCAGCAGCTTATTGAGCGGGGTGGGCACAGATACGCAGTATTTT	CASSLLSGVGTDTQYF	-	TRBD2	TRBV7-6	TRBJ2-3
TGTGCCAGCAGCTTAAGGTTAGGGGGACTGGAGCCCCAGCATTTT	CASSLRLGGLEPQHF	once	-	TRBV7-2	TRBJ1-5
TGTGCCAGCAGTTACTCTGAGACAGGGGGCTCAAGGTTCTTC	CASSYSETGGSRFF	once	TRBD1	TRBV6-6	TRBJ2-1
TGCGCCAGCAGCCCGGGACTAGCGGGAGGTACGCAGTATTTT	CASSPGLAGGTQYF	-	TRBD2	TRBV5-1	TRBJ2-3
TGTGCCAGCTCCCGCGGGGACGGCTACACCTTC	CASSRGDGYTF	-	-	TRBV18	TRBJ1-2
TGTGCCAGCAGCCCTACTGGCAGGACGAACACCGGGGAGCTGTTTTTT	CASSPTGRTNTGELFF	few	-	TRBV7-3	TRBJ2-2
TGCGCCAGCAGTGAGTCAGCGGAGAGCGGGGAGCTGTTTTTT	CASSESAESGELFF	-	-	TRBV10-1	TRBJ2-2
TGCGCCAGCAGTGAGTTGGTGGGGAGGGATGAGCAGTTCTTC	CASSELVGRDEQFF	few	TRBD2	TRBV10-1	TRBJ2-1
TGTGCCAGCAGTGAGCGGGAGGAGGGCCACTACGAGCAGTACTTC	CASSEREEGHYEQYF	-	TRBD2	TRBV6-1	TRBJ2-7
TGTGCCAGTATTGCAGCTGGGGGAAACACCGGGGAGCTGTTTTTT	CASIAAGGNTGELFF	-	-	TRBV19	TRBJ2-2
TGTGCCAGCAGTCGTAACCGGGGAGCTGTTTTT	CASSRNRGAVF	-	-	TRBV25-1	TRBJ2-2
TGTGCCAGCAGTGACAGGGAAAATTCACCCCTCCACTTT	CASSDRENSPLHF	once	-	TRBV6-1	TRBJ1-6
TGTGCCAGCAGCCCTTGGGGCCAAGCGATAGATACGCAGTATTTT	CASSPWGQAIDTQYF	-	-	TRBV7-3	TRBJ2-3
TGTGCCAGCAGCCAAGATAGGGGGACTGTCTACAATGAGCAGTTCTTC	CASSQDRGTVYNEQFF	-	-	TRBV4-2	TRBJ2-1
TGTGCCAGCAGCCTGAGCGGGAACACCGGGGAGCTGTTTTTT	CASSLSGNTGELFF	few	-	TRBV11-2	TRBJ2-2
TGTGCCAGTAGCCCCTCGCACAATGAGCAGTTCTTC	CASSPSHNEQFF	-	-	TRBV19	TRBJ2-1
TGTGCCAGCAGCAAAGGGGAGTGGGCCAATCAGCCCCAGCATTTT	CASSKGEWANQPQHF	-	-	TRBV6-5	TRBJ1-5
TGCGCCAGCAGTGAGTCGAGGGGCTACGAGCAGTACTTC	CASSESRGYEQYF	once	-	TRBV10-1	TRBJ2-7
TGTGCCAGCTCACCATTTTGGGGTTCGGGCGAAGATGAGCAGTTCTTC	CASSPFWGSGEDEQFF	once	-	TRBV18	TRBJ2-1
TGTGCCAGCAGCTTAGACGGCCCCCTAGATACGCAGTATTTT	CASSLDGPLDTQYF	-	-	TRBV7-2	TRBJ2-3
TGCGCCAGCAGCGAAGACGCGAGCTCTGGAAACACCATATATTTT	CASSEDASSGNTIYF	-	-	TRBV5-1	TRBJ1-3
TGTGCCATCAGTCCCGGGGCGTCTGGGCAGTACTTC	CAISPGASGQYF	-	-	TRBV10-3	TRBJ2-7
TGCGCCAGCAGCTTGGTGGCAGACGGGGAGCTGTTTTTT	CASSLVADGELFF	few	-	TRBV5-1	TRBJ2-2
TGTGCCATCAGTGCGGAGGGGACTCAGCCCCAGCATTTT	CAISAEGTQPQHF	-	-	TRBV10-3	TRBJ1-5
TGTGCCAGCGGAGGGACAGGGGGTTTTGCTGAAGCTTTCTTT	CASGGTGGFAEAFF	-	TRBD1	TRBV6-1	TRBJ1-1
TGTGCCAGTAGTATAGGCAGGGATGACTATGGCTACACCTTC	CASSIGRDDYGYTF	-	-	TRBV19	TRBJ1-2
TGTGCCAGCAGCCCTGGACGCCACTACGAGCAGTACTTC	CASSPGRHYEQYF	-	-	TRBV6-5	TRBJ2-7
TGTGCCAGCAGTGGTCTTACAAGAGGTGCGGATACGCAGTATTTT	CASSGLTRGADTQYF	-	-	TRBV2	TRBJ2-3
TGTGCCAGCAGCGGAGGGGGACAGGGGAACTATGGCTACACCTTC	CASSGGGQGNYGYTF	-	TRBD1	TRBV5-3	TRBJ1-2
TGTGCCAGCAGCCAAGGCGGGGGGGCCAAAGAGACCCAGTACTTC	CASSQGGGAKETQYF	-	TRBD2	TRBV4-2	TRBJ2-5
TGTGCCAGCAGCCCCGGACAGAGAGCCTACGAGCAGTACTTC	CASSPGQRAYEQYF	few	-	TRBV4-2	TRBJ2-7
TGTGCCAGCAGTCATCAGGGGGCCGACCAGCAGTACTTC	CASSHQGADQQYF	-	TRBD1	TRBV6-6	TRBJ2-7
TGTGCCAGCAGTCCAGGACAGGGAGTCTACGAGCAGTACTTC	CASSPGQGVYEQYF	-	TRBD1	TRBV27	TRBJ2-7
TGTGCCAGCAGCCCCCGTAACAATGAGCAGTTCTTC	CASSPRNNEQFF	-	-	TRBV7-8	TRBJ2-1
TGTGCCAGTCGAGGGGTGAACACTGAAGCTTTCTTT	CASRGVNTEAFF	few	-	TRBV19	TRBJ1-1
TGTGCCAGCTCACCAGGGGATACGCAGTATTTT	CASSPGDTQYF	-	-	TRBV18	TRBJ2-3
TGTGCCTGGTCATTTAGTGCTCCCGGGGAGCTGTTTTTT	CAWSFSAPGELFF	-	-	TRBV30	TRBJ2-2
TGTGCCAGCAGCGTTGGGCGGGGGCCGAGTTATGAGTCCACAGATACGCAGTATTTT	CASSVGRGPSYESTDTQYF	-	-	TRBV11-2	TRBJ2-3
TGTGCCAGCAGCCGGCAGAACACAGAGACCCAGTACTTC	CASSRQNTETQYF	-	-	TRBV11-2	TRBJ2-5
TGTGCCAGCAGCGCCGGGACAGTCCCCTACGAGCAGTACTTC	CASSAGTVPYEQYF	-	TRBD1	TRBV11-2	TRBJ2-7
TGTGCCAGCATGCAGGGATTGGAAGCTTTCTTT	CASMQGLEAFF	-	-	TRBV2	TRBJ1-1